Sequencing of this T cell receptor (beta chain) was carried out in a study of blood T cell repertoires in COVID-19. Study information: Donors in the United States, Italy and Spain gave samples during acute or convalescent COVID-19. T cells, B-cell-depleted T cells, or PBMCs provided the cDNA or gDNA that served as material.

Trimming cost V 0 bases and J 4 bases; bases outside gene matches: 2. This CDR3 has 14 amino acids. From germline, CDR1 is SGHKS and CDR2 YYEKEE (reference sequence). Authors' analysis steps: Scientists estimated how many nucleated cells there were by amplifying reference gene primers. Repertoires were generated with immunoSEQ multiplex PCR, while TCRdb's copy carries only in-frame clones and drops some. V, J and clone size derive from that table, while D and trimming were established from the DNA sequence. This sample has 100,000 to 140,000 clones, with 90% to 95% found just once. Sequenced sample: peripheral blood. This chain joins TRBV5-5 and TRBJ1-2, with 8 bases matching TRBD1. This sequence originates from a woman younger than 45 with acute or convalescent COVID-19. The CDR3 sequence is CASSLAGGGYGYTF. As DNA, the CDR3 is TGTGCCAGCAGCTTGGCAGGGGGCGGCTATGGCTACACCTTC. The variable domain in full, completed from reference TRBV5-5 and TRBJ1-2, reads DAGVTQSPTHLIKTRGQQVTLRCSPISGHKSVSWYQQVLGQGPQFIFQYYEKEERGRGNFPDRFSARQFPNYSSELNVNALLLGDSALYLCASSLAGGGYGYTFGSGTRLTVV.